A selection of T cell receptor beta chains follows, all from one sample in a study of identical twins. Using its own MiXCR run on the 5' RACE reads, TCRdb lists one record per CDR3 protein. The sample lists around 100,000 distinct CDR3 sequences; about 6% were seen once. Sequencing input: memory T cells sorted from blood. The source is a woman aged 45-65 years in good health. Both conserved end residues are part of each CDR3. Fields, in order: clone size, V gene, J gene, D gene, CDR3 DNA, CDR3 protein. The D gene is left open where the match is weak. The size of a clone is reported for some rows only, either as once, few or many, or as a class for expanded clones.

>many|TRBV5-6|TRBJ2-1|.
TGTGCCAGCACCCGGGACGTCAACAATGAGCAGTTCTTC
CASTRDVNNEQFF
>.|TRBV19|TRBJ2-1|.
TGTGCCAGTAGTGTCCGCTGGGCCTACAATGAGCAGTTCTTC
CASSVRWAYNEQFF
>many|TRBV4-1|TRBJ1-1|.
TGCGCCAGCAGCCAGGCAGGGTCCGGCACTGAAGCTTTCTTT
CASSQAGSGTEAFF
>many|TRBV12-3/TRBV12-4|TRBJ2-7|TRBD2
TGTGCCAGCACCAAAACTAGCGGAGGGTACGAGCAGTACTTC
CASTKTSGGYEQYF
>many|TRBV6-5|TRBJ2-3|TRBD2
TGTGCCAGCAGTTACCTACTAGCGGGGGGCACAGATACGCAGTATTTT
CASSYLLAGGTDTQYF
>many|TRBV7-8|TRBJ2-5|.
TGTGCCAGCAGCTTAACCCCTCAGGGCGAGACCCAGTACTTC
CASSLTPQGETQYF
>few|TRBV7-2|TRBJ2-1|.
TGTGCCAGCAGCTTAGACGGGAGCTCCTACAATGAGCAGTTCTTC
CASSLDGSSYNEQFF
>many|TRBV12-5|TRBJ2-5|.
TGTGCTAGTGGTGGTTTGGGGGAGACCCAGTACTTC
CASGGLGETQYF
>.|TRBV12-3/TRBV12-4|TRBJ2-3|TRBD2
TGTGCCAGCAGTTTCAGCCTCGTGGCCGGACTAGATGTTTTGGCAGATACGCAGTATTTT
CASSFSLVAGLDVLADTQYF
>many|TRBV5-1|TRBJ2-7|TRBD1
TGCGCCAGCAGCTCAGGGACAGGGAACGAGCAGTACTTC
CASSSGTGNEQYF
>many|TRBV29-1|TRBJ2-1|.
TGCAGCGTTGGAGGGAATGAGCAGTTCTTC
CSVGGNEQFF
>few|TRBV28|TRBJ1-1|.
TGTGCCAGCAGGAGAGCTGGGAGCACTGAAGCTTTCTTT
CASRRAGSTEAFF
>many|TRBV27|TRBJ1-6|.
TGTGCCAGCAGTTCCCTGGAGGGCACCTATAATTCACCCCTCCACTTT
CASSSLEGTYNSPLHF
>many|TRBV5-1|TRBJ1-2|.
TGCGCCAGCAGCGGGACCCAGGGTCCCGATGGCTACACCTTC
CASSGTQGPDGYTF
>many|TRBV5-1|TRBJ1-4|TRBD1
TGCGCCAGCAGCTTCTGGACAGGGACAACTAATGAAAAACTGTTTTTT
CASSFWTGTTNEKLFF
>many|TRBV11-2|TRBJ1-1|.
TGTGCCAGCAGCTTATCCCCAACATGGAACACTGAAGCTTTCTTT
CASSLSPTWNTEAFF
>many|TRBV18|TRBJ1-5|.
TGTGCCAGCTCCGACTATAGCAATCAGCCCCAGCATTTT
CASSDYSNQPQHF
>.|TRBV18|TRBJ1-1|.
TGTGCCAGCCCACCACTGCCCTATAACACTGAAGCTTTCTTT
CASPPLPYNTEAFF
>many|TRBV27|TRBJ2-3|TRBD2
TGTGCCAGCAGCCACGGGACTAGCGGGAGCCGGGCAGATACGCAGTATTTT
CASSHGTSGSRADTQYF
>.|TRBV5-4|TRBJ2-2|.
TGTGCCAGCAGCTTGTGGATGGTAGCCACCGGGGAGCTGTTTTTT
CASSLWMVATGELFF
>many|TRBV7-9|TRBJ2-1|.
TGTGCCAGCAGCTTAGGGGGGAACCATGAGCAGTTCTTC
CASSLGGNHEQFF
>many|TRBV30|TRBJ2-1|TRBD1
TGTGCCTGGAGTGGAGGGGGGACAGGGGCGCTCCCTTTCTTC
CAWSGGGTGALPFF
>many|TRBV20-1|TRBJ2-3|.
TGCAGTGCTAGAGATGGAGGGGTAAAACGCACAGATACGCAGTATTTT
CSARDGGVKRTDTQYF
>few|TRBV7-3|TRBJ2-7|.
TGTGCCAGCAGCTTCAGCTCCTACGAGCAGTACTTC
CASSFSSYEQYF
>many|TRBV7-9|TRBJ2-7|.
TGTGCCAGCAGCCCCAAAATGAGGGTCGACGAGCAGTACTTC
CASSPKMRVDEQYF
>.|TRBV6-1|TRBJ2-4|TRBD1
TGTGCCAGCAGTTCCGGGACAGGGTTAGGCATTCAGTACTTC
CASSSGTGLGIQYF
>.|TRBV3-1|TRBJ2-5|.
TGTGCCAGCAGCCAAGATCCTGACCTTAAAGAGACCCAGTACTTC
CASSQDPDLKETQYF
>.|TRBV20-1|TRBJ2-3|TRBD1
TGCAGTGTTCGGGACAGGGGAAGGGTGGATACGCAGTATTTT
CSVRDRGRVDTQYF
>many|TRBV27|TRBJ1-2|.
TGTGCCAGCAGTTTAGCCCGAAGTAACTATGGCTACACCTTC
CASSLARSNYGYTF
>many|TRBV16|TRBJ1-6|TRBD1
TGTGCCAGCAGCCAACTCCGGGACAGGGGAACACCCCTCCACTTT
CASSQLRDRGTPLHF
>many|TRBV29-1|TRBJ2-3|TRBD2
TGCAGCGTTGATATGGCGGGAGTAGGGGATACGCAGTATTTT
CSVDMAGVGDTQYF
>many|TRBV2|TRBJ2-1|TRBD2
TGTGCCAGCAGGGGCGAAGTAGCGGGAGTACCCTACAATGAGCAGTTCTTC
CASRGEVAGVPYNEQFF
>many|TRBV3-1|TRBJ2-1|.
TGTGCCAGCAGCCCTTCTTCCGGTGTTGGGCAGCAGTTCTTC
CASSPSSGVGQQFF
>.|TRBV6-4|TRBJ2-3|.
TGTGCCAGCAGTGTTGGGGATACAGATACAGATACGCAGTATTTT
CASSVGDTDTDTQYF